Listed below are T cell receptor beta chains from one sample, sequenced in a study of cytotoxic CD8 clonotypes in ibrutinib-treated CLL. Using immunoSEQ multiplex PCR, the repertoire was profiled, and TCRdb retains in-frame clones only, with some absent. The sample lists about 200,000 clones; roughly 65% were seen once. Source: PBMCs, taken after 12 months of ibrutinib treatment. The origin of the receptors is a human donor with chronic lymphocytic leukemia. Both conserved end residues are trimmed from each CDR3.

>11|TRBV30
AWSVGRGGGYT
>11|TRBV29-1
SHRDRHTGELF
>10|TRBV30
AFGQAKSPLH
>12|TRBV6-4
ASSGSYSNQPQH
>11|TRBV25-1
ASSGHIDQPQH
>13|TRBV5-1
ASSLAAGKGYGYT
>13|TRBV5-1
ASRSEWTYTGELF
>10|TRBV6-5
ASSRTAGEQY
>12|TRBV27
ASSNRGLTGELF
>11|TRBV28
ASKSENYNEQF
>11|TRBV30
AWNNSPTDTQY
>12|TRBV29-1
SVGPKFKENEQF
>12|TRBV29-1
SVRRGLSGNTIY
>12|TRBV29-1
SAQTGGGNSPLH
>12|TRBV15
ATSRDWGGNEQF
>13|TRBV9
ASSRDRDGSYEQY
>14|TRBV2
ASSVDRGLASGGYT
>13|TRBV4-3
ASSHSRDTDWEQY
>14|TRBV7-2
ASSRILAARGGELF
>10|TRBV7-9
ASSRQGQPQH
>11|TRBV7-7
ASKFAPYNEQF
>13|TRBV9
ASSVVDGEGQPQH
>13|TRBV5-1
ASSSAGQVQETQY
>12|TRBV30
AWSRNSGYNEQF
>9|TRBV28
ASSSLDLLF
>12|TRBV19
ASLSIRDHYGYT
>14|TRBV7-8
ASSLVQGFMNTEAF
>11|TRBV18
ASSPLGMSEAF
>11|TRBV7-2
ASSQSGAYEQY
>13|TRBV11-3
ASSTRDRGSYEQY
>12|TRBV6-5
ASSYRGRHNEQY
>11|TRBV4-3
ASSHRNYNEQF
>10|TRBV6-5
ASRTGNEKLF
>13|TRBV30
AWRKTGAGNTEAF
>16|TRBV7-8
ASSPPRLAGEFFYEQY
>11|TRBV28
ASSLVMDQPQH
>9|TRBV25-1
ASSALYEAF
>10|TRBV29-1
SARDNGNTIY
>13|TRBV7-8
ASSLARQGGSPLH
>14|TRBV11-2
ASSLGMTSGMNEQY
>14|TRBV7-2
ASSSAGTANTGELF
>11|TRBV9
ASSVDSGRKQF
>13|TRBV18
ASSPLDSLRTEAF
>13|TRBV30
AWSVRVTPNYGYT
>14|TRBV7-3
ASSPQSGGTYNEQF
>13|TRBV9
ASSVEGGSNEKLF
>12|TRBV6-5
ASSPRVLNYGYT
>12|TRBV30
AWSEKQSNQPQH
>17|TRBV7-2
ASSLEGGFSGPYQETQY
>11|TRBV28
ASRVTRNNEQF
>14|TRBV5-4
ASSPPKREATDTQY
>14|TRBV27
ASGPRTARWVGEQY
>11|TRBV6-5
ASRGDRAYGYT